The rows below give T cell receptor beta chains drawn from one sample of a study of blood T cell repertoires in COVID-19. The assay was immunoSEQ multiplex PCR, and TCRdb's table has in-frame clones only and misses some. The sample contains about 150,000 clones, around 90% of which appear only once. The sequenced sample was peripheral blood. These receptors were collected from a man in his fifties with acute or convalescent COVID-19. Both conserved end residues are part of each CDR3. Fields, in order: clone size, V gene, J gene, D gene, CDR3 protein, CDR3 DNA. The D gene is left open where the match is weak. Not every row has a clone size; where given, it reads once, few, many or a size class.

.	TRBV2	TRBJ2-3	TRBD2	CAGSTSPSDTQYF	TGTGCCGGGTCGACTAGCCCATCGGATACGCAGTATTTT
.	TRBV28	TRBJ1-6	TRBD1	CASTGPGTGDYSPLHF	TGTGCCAGCACCGGTCCCGGGACAGGGGATTATTCACCCCTCCACTTT
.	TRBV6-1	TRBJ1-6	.	CASSEAIRGEGLHF	TGTGCCAGCAGTGAAGCGATCCGGGGAGAGGGCCTCCACTTT
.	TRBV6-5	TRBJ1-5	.	CASSYSFQSNQPQHF	TGTGCCAGCAGTTACTCGTTCCAAAGCAATCAGCCCCAGCATTTT
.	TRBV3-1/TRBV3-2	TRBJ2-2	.	CASSQDGLPYTGELFF	TGTGCCAGCAGCCAAGACGGACTACCTTACACCGGGGAGCTGTTTTTT
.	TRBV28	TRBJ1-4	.	CASSFLASGNEKLFF	TGTGCCAGCAGTTTCCTCGCCAGTGGTAATGAAAAACTGTTTTTT
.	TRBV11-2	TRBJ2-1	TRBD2	CASSSIAGVSLWGEQFF	TGTGCCAGCAGCTCAATAGCGGGAGTGTCTTTGTGGGGTGAGCAGTTCTTC
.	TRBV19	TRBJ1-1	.	CASSIVGTGMNTEAFF	TGTGCCAGTAGTATAGTAGGCACCGGGATGAACACTGAAGCTTTCTTT
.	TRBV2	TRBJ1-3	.	CASSQGAVNGGNTIYF	TGTGCCAGCAGCCAAGGGGCGGTTAACGGGGGAAACACCATATATTTT
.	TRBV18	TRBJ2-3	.	CASSPRTKHTQYF	TGTGCCAGCTCACCCCGGACTAAACATACGCAGTATTTT
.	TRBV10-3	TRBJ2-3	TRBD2	CATSGRGGDSSTDTQYF	TGTGCCACCTCAGGGCGGGGGGGCGATTCTAGCACAGATACGCAGTATTTT
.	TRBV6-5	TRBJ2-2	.	CASRRDINTGELFF	TGTGCCAGCAGAAGGGACATCAACACCGGGGAGCTGTTTTTT
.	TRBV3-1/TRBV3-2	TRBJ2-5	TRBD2	CASSQDSGSGTRETQYF	TGTGCCAGCAGCCAAGACTCCGGTAGCGGGACTCGAGAGACCCAGTACTTC
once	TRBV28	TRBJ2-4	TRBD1	CASSRWDSKAKNIQYF	TGTGCCAGCAGTCGCTGGGACAGCAAAGCCAAAAACATTCAGTACTTC
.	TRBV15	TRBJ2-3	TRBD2	CATSWETTSGGAATQYF	TGTGCCACCAGCTGGGAAACGACTAGCGGGGGTGCAGCTACGCAGTATTTT
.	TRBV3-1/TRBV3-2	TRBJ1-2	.	CASSRSISGAGGYTF	TGTGCCAGCAGCCGCTCAATTTCAGGGGCCGGGGGCTACACCTTC
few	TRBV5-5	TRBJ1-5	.	CASSQGLPEPQHF	TGTGCCAGCAGCCAGGGCTTACCGGAGCCCCAGCATTTT
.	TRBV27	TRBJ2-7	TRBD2	CASSGLAGPYEQYF	TGTGCCAGCAGCGGACTAGCGGGACCCTACGAGCAGTACTTC
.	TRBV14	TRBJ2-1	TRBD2	CASSHQEPSGRASYNEQFF	TGTGCCAGCAGCCACCAAGAGCCTAGCGGGAGGGCGTCCTACAATGAGCAGTTCTTC
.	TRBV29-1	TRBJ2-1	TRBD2	CSVRPTGTRNYNEQFF	TGCAGCGTTAGACCCACCGGGACTAGGAACTACAATGAGCAGTTCTTC
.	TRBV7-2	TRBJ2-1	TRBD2	CASSLGLAVYNEQFF	TGTGCCAGCAGCTTAGGACTAGCAGTCTACAATGAGCAGTTCTTC
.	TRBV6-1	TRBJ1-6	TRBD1	CASSETGEVFNSPLHF	TGTGCCAGCAGTGAGACAGGGGAAGTATTTAATTCACCCCTCCACTTT
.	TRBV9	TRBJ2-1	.	CASSVGSGYNEQFF	TGTGCCAGCAGCGTCGGGAGTGGGTACAATGAGCAGTTCTTC
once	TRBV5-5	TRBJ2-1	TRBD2	CASSFATSGDYNEQFF	TGTGCCAGCAGCTTTGCTACTAGCGGGGACTACAATGAGCAGTTCTTC
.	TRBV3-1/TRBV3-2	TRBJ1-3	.	CASSQGGRRSGNTIYF	TGTGCCAGCAGCCAAGGAGGCCGGAGATCTGGAAACACCATATATTTT
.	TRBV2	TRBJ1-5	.	CASSERMAGEQPQHF	TGTGCCAGCAGTGAAAGGATGGCAGGCGAGCAGCCCCAGCATTTT
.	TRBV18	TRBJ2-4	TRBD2	CASSPGIGVAGGNVNIQYF	TGTGCCAGCTCACCCGGAATCGGAGTAGCGGGAGGGAACGTAAACATTCAGTACTTC
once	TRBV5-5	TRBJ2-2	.	CASSLRGTLTFTGELFF	TGTGCCAGCAGCTTGAGGGGCACCCTTACTTTCACCGGGGAGCTGTTTTTT
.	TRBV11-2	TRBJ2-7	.	CASSANPGTYHEQYF	TGTGCCAGCAGCGCGAACCCCGGGACTTACCACGAGCAGTACTTC
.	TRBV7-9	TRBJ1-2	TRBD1	CASSLGTGGTGYGYTF	TGTGCCAGCAGCTTAGGGACAGGGGGGACGGGCTATGGCTACACCTTC
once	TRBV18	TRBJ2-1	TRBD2	CASGLGRGERQFF	TGTGCCAGCGGACTAGGGAGAGGCGAGAGGCAGTTCTTC
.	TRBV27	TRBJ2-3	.	CASSQLPGVTSTDTQYF	TGTGCCAGCAGTCAACTACCGGGGGTGACTAGCACAGATACGCAGTATTTT
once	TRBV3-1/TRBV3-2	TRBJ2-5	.	CASSQTAQETQYF	TGTGCCAGCAGCCAGACAGCTCAAGAGACCCAGTACTTC
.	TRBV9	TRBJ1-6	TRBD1	CASSGMGDRARLFYNSPLHF	TGTGCCAGCAGCGGCATGGGTGACAGGGCCCGCCTTTTCTATAATTCACCCCTCCACTTT
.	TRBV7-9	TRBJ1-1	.	CASRDTEHTEAFF	TGTGCCAGCAGGGATACAGAACACACTGAAGCTTTCTTT
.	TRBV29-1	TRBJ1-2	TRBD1	CSVAHGGGSGYTF	TGCAGCGTTGCTCATGGAGGGGGCTCTGGCTACACCTTC
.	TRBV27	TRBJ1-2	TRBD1	CASSLGQGGNGYTF	TGTGCCAGCAGTTTGGGACAGGGGGGCAATGGCTACACCTTC
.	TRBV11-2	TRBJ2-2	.	CASCIVRGSGELFF	TGTGCCAGCTGTATAGTAAGGGGGTCCGGGGAGCTGTTTTTT
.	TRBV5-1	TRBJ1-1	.	CASRPQGLNTEAFF	TGCGCCAGCAGACCCCAGGGTTTGAACACTGAAGCTTTCTTT
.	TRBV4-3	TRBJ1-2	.	CASSQDVGYGYTF	TGCGCCAGCAGCCAAGATGTCGGCTATGGCTACACCTTC
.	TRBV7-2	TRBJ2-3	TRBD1	CASSLGTAGTDTQYF	TGTGCCAGCAGCTTGGGGACAGCCGGCACAGATACGCAGTATTTT
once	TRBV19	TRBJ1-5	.	CASSTYRRNQPQHF	TGTGCCAGTAGTACATACAGGCGCAATCAGCCCCAGCATTTT
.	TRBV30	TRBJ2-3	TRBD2	CACQQGLAGASTDTQYF	TGTGCCTGCCAACAGGGACTAGCGGGGGCTAGCACAGATACGCAGTATTTT
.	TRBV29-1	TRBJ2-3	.	CSVDSGFTDTQYF	TGCAGCGTTGATTCGGGGTTCACAGATACGCAGTATTTT
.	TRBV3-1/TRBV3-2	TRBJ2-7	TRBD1	CASRQTGYEQYF	TGTGCCAGCAGACAGACAGGGTACGAGCAGTACTTC
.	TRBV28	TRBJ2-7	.	CASSLPGTYEQYF	TGTGCCAGCAGTTTACCCGGGACCTACGAGCAGTACTTC
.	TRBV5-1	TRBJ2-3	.	CASSLGTLSTDTQYF	TGCGCCAGCAGCTTGGGGACATTAAGCACAGATACGCAGTATTTT
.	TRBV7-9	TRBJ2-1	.	CASSLRGTSSYNEQFF	TGTGCCAGCAGCTTAAGGGGGACCTCCTCCTACAATGAGCAGTTCTTC
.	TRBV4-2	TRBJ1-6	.	CASSQDFSSYNSPLHF	TGTGCCAGCAGCCAAGATTTCAGTTCCTATAATTCACCCCTCCACTTT
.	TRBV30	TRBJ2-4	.	CAWSVQGTRNIQYF	TGTGCCTGGAGTGTCCAGGGTACAAGAAACATTCAGTACTTC
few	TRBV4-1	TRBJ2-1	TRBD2	CASSLLPGLGASSSYNEQFF	TGCGCCAGCAGCCTCCTCCCGGGACTAGGAGCGTCAAGCTCCTACAATGAGCAGTTCTTC
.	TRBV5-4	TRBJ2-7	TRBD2	CASTSTGTSGTHEQYF	TGTGCCAGCACCTCTACCGGGACTAGCGGGACCCACGAGCAGTACTTC
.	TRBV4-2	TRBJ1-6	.	CASSQVSYNSPLHF	TGTGCCAGCAGCCAAGTCAGTTATAATTCACCCCTCCACTTT